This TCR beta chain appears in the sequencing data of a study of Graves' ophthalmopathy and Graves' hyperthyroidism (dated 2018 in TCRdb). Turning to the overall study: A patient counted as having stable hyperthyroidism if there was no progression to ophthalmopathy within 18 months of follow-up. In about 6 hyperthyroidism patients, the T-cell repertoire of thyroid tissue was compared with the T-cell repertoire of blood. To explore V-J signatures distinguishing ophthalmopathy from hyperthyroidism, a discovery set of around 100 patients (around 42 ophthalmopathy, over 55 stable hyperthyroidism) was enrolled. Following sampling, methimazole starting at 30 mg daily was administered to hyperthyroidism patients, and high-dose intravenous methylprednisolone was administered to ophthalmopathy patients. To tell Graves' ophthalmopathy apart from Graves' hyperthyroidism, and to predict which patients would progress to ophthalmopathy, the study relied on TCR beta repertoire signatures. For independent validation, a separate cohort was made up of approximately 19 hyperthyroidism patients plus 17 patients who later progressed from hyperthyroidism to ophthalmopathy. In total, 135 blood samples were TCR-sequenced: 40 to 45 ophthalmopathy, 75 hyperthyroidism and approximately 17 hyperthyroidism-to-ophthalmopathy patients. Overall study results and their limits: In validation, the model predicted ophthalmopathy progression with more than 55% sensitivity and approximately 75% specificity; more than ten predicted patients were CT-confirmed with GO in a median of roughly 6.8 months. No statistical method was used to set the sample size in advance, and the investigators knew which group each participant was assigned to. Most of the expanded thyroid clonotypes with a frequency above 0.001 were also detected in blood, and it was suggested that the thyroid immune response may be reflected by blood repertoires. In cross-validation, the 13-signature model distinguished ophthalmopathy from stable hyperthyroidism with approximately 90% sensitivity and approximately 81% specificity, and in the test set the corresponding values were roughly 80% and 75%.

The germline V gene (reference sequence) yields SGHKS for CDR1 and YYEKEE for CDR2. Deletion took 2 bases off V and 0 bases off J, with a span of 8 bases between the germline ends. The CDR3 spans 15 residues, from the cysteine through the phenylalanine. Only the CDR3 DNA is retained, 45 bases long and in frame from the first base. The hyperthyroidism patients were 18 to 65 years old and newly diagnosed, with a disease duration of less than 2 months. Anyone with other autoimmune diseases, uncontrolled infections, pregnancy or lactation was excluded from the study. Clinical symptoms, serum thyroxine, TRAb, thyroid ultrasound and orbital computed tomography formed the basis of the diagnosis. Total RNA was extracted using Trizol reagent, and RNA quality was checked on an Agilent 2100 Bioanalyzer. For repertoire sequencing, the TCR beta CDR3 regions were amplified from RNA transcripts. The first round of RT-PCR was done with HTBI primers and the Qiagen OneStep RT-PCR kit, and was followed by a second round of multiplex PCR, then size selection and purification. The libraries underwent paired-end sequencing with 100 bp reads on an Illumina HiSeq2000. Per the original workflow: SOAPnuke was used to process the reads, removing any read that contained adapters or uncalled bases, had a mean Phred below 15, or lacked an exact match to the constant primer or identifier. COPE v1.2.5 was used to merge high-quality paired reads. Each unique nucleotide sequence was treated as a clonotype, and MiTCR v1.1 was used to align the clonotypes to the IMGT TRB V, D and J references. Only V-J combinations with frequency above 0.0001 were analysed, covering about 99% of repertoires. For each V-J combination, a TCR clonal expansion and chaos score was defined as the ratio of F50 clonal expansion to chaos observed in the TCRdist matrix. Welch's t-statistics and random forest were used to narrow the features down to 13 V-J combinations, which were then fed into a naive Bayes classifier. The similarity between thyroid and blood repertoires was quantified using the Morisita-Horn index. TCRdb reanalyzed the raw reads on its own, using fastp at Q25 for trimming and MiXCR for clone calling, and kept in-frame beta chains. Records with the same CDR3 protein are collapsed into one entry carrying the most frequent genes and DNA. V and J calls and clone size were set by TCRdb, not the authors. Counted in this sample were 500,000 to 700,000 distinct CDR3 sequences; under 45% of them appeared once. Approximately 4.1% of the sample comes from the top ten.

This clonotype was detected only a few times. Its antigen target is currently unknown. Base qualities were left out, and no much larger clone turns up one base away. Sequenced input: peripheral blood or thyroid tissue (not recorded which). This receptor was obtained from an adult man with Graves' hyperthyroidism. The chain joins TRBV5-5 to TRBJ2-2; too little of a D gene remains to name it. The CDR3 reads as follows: CASSLRSANTGELFF. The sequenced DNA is TGTGCCAGCAGCTTAAGGTCCGCGAACACCGGGGAGCTGTTTTTT.